This T cell receptor (beta chain) derives from a study of T cells after somatic rescue of genetic block. The CDR3 runs 16 residues. Germline loops: CDR1 SNHLY, CDR2 FYNNEI. The germline V and J ends were trimmed by 4 bases and 1 base, with 14 bases remaining between them. Measured with immunoSEQ multiplex PCR; TCRdb has only the in-frame clones, and not every one. The sample shows tens of thousands of clones, 75% to 90% of them seen only once. This TCR derives from a woman aged 18-35 years. The V gene is TRBV2, the J gene TRBJ1-5, with D tentatively TRBD1 (5 bases). Material for sequencing was peripheral blood mononuclear cells (PBMCs). The CDR3 region is CASSARGGKSNQPQHF. In DNA, the CDR3 is TGTGCCAGCAGTGCTAGGGGAGGGAAGAGCAATCAGCCCCAGCATTTT.